This TCR beta chain came from a study of blood T cell repertoires in COVID-19. Looking at the study overall: The United States, Italy and Spain supplied acute and convalescent COVID-19 samples.

Original analysis: Scientists estimated how many nucleated cells there were by amplifying reference gene primers. TCRdb's table, derived via immunoSEQ multiplex PCR, lists solely in-frame clones and lacks some. V, J and clone size derive from that table, while D and trimming were established from the DNA sequence. The sample includes about 350,000 clones, about 92% of them seen just once. V dropped 2 bases and J dropped 7; count of bases not matched to a gene: 8. The CDR3 has 15 residues. Germline CDR1 and CDR2: SNHLY and FYNNEI. Sequences were obtained from peripheral blood. The V and J genes are TRBV2 and TRBJ1-5; TRBD1 matches at 7 bases. The clonotype was recovered from a woman aged 60-75 years with COVID-19, enrolled during active disease. The CDR3: CASSELGQGDQPQHF. CDR3 coding DNA: TGTGCCAGCAGTGAATTGGGCCAGGGGGACCAGCCCCAGCATTTT.